The 29 T cell receptor beta chains below were found in one sample sequenced in a study of T cell repertoires in cytomegalovirus infection. TCRdb analysed the reads with MiXCR anew, one entry per CDR3 protein. The table shows about 570,000 distinct CDR3 sequences, with almost 40% occurring only once. These TCRs are of unknown antigen specificity. Sequenced here: cultured PBMCs, sampled from culture after CMV antigen stimulation. Receptors were obtained from a human donor in good health (CMV status not recorded). Some clones in this sample may be carry-over from other donors' samples.

The chain joins TRBV7-2 to TRBJ1-4; D unresolved. CDR3 length: 15 residues. CDR1 and CDR2 from the germline V gene are SGHTA and FQGNSA. Trimming pared 5 bases from V and 4 bases from J, leaving 14 bases between. The CDR3 sequence: CASSPHSALNEKLFF. CDR3 DNA: TGTGCCAGCAGCCCGCACAGCGCGCTTAATGAAAAACTGTTTTTT. The complete variable domain, with remaining parts taken from reference TRBV7-2 and TRBJ1-4, reads GAGVSQSPSNKVTEKGKDVELRCDPISGHTALYWYRQSLGQGLEFLIYFQGNSAPDKSGLPSDRFSAERTGGSVSTLTIQRTQQEDSAVYLCASSPHSALNEKLFFGSGTQLSVL.

The chain employs TRBV12-5 and TRBJ2-5; the D is unclear. The CDR3 runs to 14 residues. V shed 1 base and J shed 7 bases, with 13 bases lying between them. Germline-derived CDR1 and CDR2 are LGHNT and FRNRAP. The CDR3 bases are TGTGCTAGTGGTTTGGAAGCAGGCGCGGTGACCCAGTACTTC. It translates to CASGLEAGAVTQYF.

This clonotype was seen a handful of times. The J gene is TRBJ1-5, the V gene TRBV12-3 or TRBV12-4; no firm D call. Trimming pared 5 bases from V and 3 bases from J, leaving 8 bases between. This CDR3 is built from 13 residues. DNA for the CDR3: TGTGCCAGCAGTATAGAGGACAATCAGCCCCAGCATTTT. Its protein is CASSIEDNQPQHF.

This clonotype was counted between two and nine times. V is TRBV7-2 and J is TRBJ2-1; 7 nucleotides agree with TRBD2. Germline values: CDR1 SGHTA, CDR2 FQGNSA. V lost 5 bases, J lost 9 bases, and 7 bases stayed unmatched. This CDR3 is built from 13 residues. CDR3 sequence (DNA): TGTGCCAGCAGCGCCGGGACTACCCGTGAGCAGTTCTTC. Translating gives CASSAGTTREQFF.

This clonotype has only a few counts. The chain has TRBV7-8 and TRBJ1-6; D uncertain. The ends were cut back, 3 bases at V and 7 bases at J, with 7 bases in the middle. CDR1 and CDR2 from the germline V gene are SGHVS and FQNEAQ. The CDR3 has 13 amino acids. DNA of the CDR3: TGTGCCAGCAGCTTCGGACGGAATTCACCCCTCCACTTT. Its translation is CASSFGRNSPLHF.

The DNA of the CDR3 is TGTGCCAGCAGTTTATCCCAGTCGGACGTCCTGACTTTC. Residues: CASSLSQSDVLTF. The rearrangement uses TRBV27 and TRBJ2-6; D unresolved. The germline CDR1 and CDR2 sequences are MNHEY and SMNVEV (reference sequence). The CDR3 is 13 residues long. V was pared by 0 bases and J by 11 bases, with 8 bases between.

The sample holds a few counts of this clonotype. The V gene is TRBV7-4, the J gene TRBJ1-1, with a possible D match to TRBD1 (5 bases). The CDR3 runs 20 residues. Germline V CDR1 and CDR2: SGHVT, SQSDAQ. The ends were cut back, 5 bases at V and 0 bases at J, with 28 bases in the middle. In DNA, the CDR3 is TGTGCCAGCAGCCCCGGCCGGTCGGGGGGGAGGAACAAGATGAACACTGAAGCTTTCTTT. Translation: CASSPGRSGGRNKMNTEAFF. The full variable domain, in which reference TRBV7-4 and TRBJ1-1 provide the parts outside the CDR3, is GAGVSQSPRYKVAKRGRDVALRCDSISGHVTLYWYRQTLGQGSEVLTYSQSDAQRDKSGRPSGRFSAERPERSVSTLKIQRTEQGDSAVYLCASSPGRSGGRNKMNTEAFFGQGTRLTVV.

The rearrangement links TRBV7-6 to TRBJ2-3, with 8 bases identical to TRBD2. Looked up from germline, CDR1 is SGHVS and CDR2 is FNYEAQ. The CDR3 spans 16 residues. J lost 0 bases, V lost 3 bases, and 5 bases had no gene match. CDR3 in DNA: TGTGCCAGCAGCTTTGAACTAGCGGCTAGCACAGATACGCAGTATTTT. Protein: CASSFELAASTDTQYF.

V and J are TRBV2 and TRBJ1-5; D might be TRBD1 (6 bases). Deletions cut 3 bases from V and 1 base from J, with 13 bases between. Germline V gene sequence: CDR1 SNHLY, CDR2 FYNNEI. CDR3 length: 16 amino acids. The CDR3 region is CASSDSGGGSNQPQHF. The CDR3, as DNA: TGTGCCAGCAGTGATAGCGGGGGCGGGAGCAATCAGCCCCAGCATTTT.

The V call is TRBV29-1, the J call TRBJ2-1; unclear D gene. This CDR3 is 9 amino acids long. Trimming took 7 bases from V and 10 from J, leaving 8 bases between them. Per germline, CDR1 SQVTM and CDR2 ANQGSEA. CDR3 protein: CSAPLEQFF. Here the CDR3 DNA reads TGCAGCGCCCCGTTGGAGCAGTTCTTC.

The chain links TRBV27 to TRBJ2-7; possibly TRBD1 or TRBD2 for D (6 bases each). The germline V gene has CDR1 MNHEY and CDR2 SMNVEV (reference sequence). V shed 4 bases and J shed 2 bases, with 12 bases lying between them. The CDR3 covers 14 residues. CDR3 nucleotides: TGTGCCAGCAGTTCCCCCCGGGGGCCCTACGAGCAGTACTTC. It specifies CASSSPRGPYEQYF.

This clonotype was seen a few times. The chain combines TRBV12-3 or TRBV12-4 with TRBJ1-4; tentatively, D is TRBD1 (5 bases). The CDR3 has 15 amino acids. V lost 5 bases and J lost 3, with 13 bases in between. The CDR3 sequence: CASSPTGTANEKLFF. In DNA, the CDR3 is TGTGCCAGCAGTCCCACCGGGACGGCTAATGAAAAACTGTTTTTT.

The chain links TRBV5-1 to TRBJ2-7; D tentatively fits TRBD1 or TRBD2 (6 bases each). The germline V gene encodes CDR1 SGHRS and CDR2 YFSETQ. This CDR3 region has 16 residues. Trimming left V 0 bases short and J 4 bases short, with 17 bases between. This CDR3 is CASSLDSATGRYEQYF. The CDR3 DNA sequence: TGCGCCAGCAGCTTGGATTCAGCTACAGGGAGGTACGAGCAGTACTTC.

This clonotype was observed a handful of times. V gene TRBV5-6 combines with J gene TRBJ2-3; 10 nucleotides align to TRBD2. The CDR3 is made up of 15 amino acids. Germline trimming cut 0 bases from V and 7 bases from J; bases unmatched to any gene: 5. Germline V gene lookup returns CDR1 SGHDT and CDR2 YYEEEE. As DNA, the CDR3 is TGTGCCAGCAGCTTGGCACTAGCGGGGCGAAATACGCAGTATTTT. It translates to CASSLALAGRNTQYF.

The chain has TRBV7-2 and TRBJ2-7; 9 nucleotides agree with TRBD2. Losses at the gene ends were 6 bases for V and 3 bases for J; bases not matched to a gene: 9. This CDR3 has 15 residues. CDR1 and CDR2 (germline): SGHTA, FQGNSA. CDR3 residues: CASSQGLAGIYEQYF. CDR3 in DNA: TGTGCCAGCAGTCAGGGGCTAGCGGGGATCTACGAGCAGTACTTC.

This clonotype was detected only a few times. J is TRBJ2-3 and V is TRBV7-6, with 12 bases identical to TRBD2. Losses at the gene ends were 6 bases for V and 2 bases for J; bases not matched to a gene: 6. In germline, CDR1 is SGHVS, CDR2 FNYEAQ. The CDR3 runs to 16 residues. The CDR3 is CASSHASGRATDTQYF. For the CDR3, the DNA is TGTGCCAGCAGTCACGCTAGCGGGAGGGCCACAGATACGCAGTATTTT.

The CDR3 is CASSTFGDSYNEQFF. DNA of the CDR3: TGTGCCAGTAGTACGTTCGGGGATTCCTACAATGAGCAGTTCTTC. The V call is TRBV19, the J call TRBJ2-1; possible D gene TRBD2, 5 bases. Looked up from germline, CDR1 is LNHDA and CDR2 is SQIVND (reference sequence). The V end was cut by 4 bases, the J end by 1 base, with 11 bases between. CDR3 length: 15 amino acids.

This clonotype has just a few counts. The chain carries TRBV29-1 and TRBJ2-5; D unclear. Germline CDR1 reads SQVTM; CDR2 reads ANQGSEA. This CDR3 is 12 amino acids long. Trimming removed 6 bases from V and 1 base from J, with 9 bases in between. The chain's CDR3 is CSVAAFQETQYF. CDR3 bases: TGCAGCGTAGCAGCCTTCCAAGAGACCCAGTACTTC.

This clonotype was found once. This rearrangement joins TRBV7-4 to TRBJ2-1, with D possibly TRBD2 on 5 matching bases. Germline V gene data show CDR1 as SGHVT and CDR2 as SQSDAQ. Trimming stripped 1 base from V and 4 bases from J, with 8 bases between. This CDR3 spans 14 amino acids. The CDR3 here is CASSLDREYNEQFF. In DNA form, the CDR3 reads TGTGCCAGCAGCTTAGATAGGGAGTACAATGAGCAGTTCTTC.

This clonotype was found a few times. This sequence joins TRBV7-2 and TRBJ1-5; D gene ambiguous. Germline V lookup: CDR1 SGHTA, CDR2 FQGNSA. Trimming shortened V by 5 bases and J by 5 bases, and 10 bases separated the two germline ends. This CDR3 is 13 amino acids long. The CDR3 region has the DNA TGTGCCAGCAGCCCCATGAGCCATCAGCCCCAGCATTTT. Translated: CASSPMSHQPQHF.

This clonotype was recorded only once. One base away lies a much larger clone, so this may be a sequencing read error. In nucleotides, the CDR3 is TGTGCCAGCGAACAGACCACAGATACGCAGTATTTT. This codes for CASEQTTDTQYF. The genes are TRBV2 and TRBJ2-3; D is unresolved. The CDR3 is made up of 12 amino acids. V was shortened by 8 bases and J by 2 bases, with 8 bases between the two germline ends. Per germline, CDR1 SNHLY and CDR2 FYNNEI. Variable domain in full (rest from reference TRBV2 and TRBJ2-3): EPEVTQTPSHQVTQMGQEVILRCVPISNHLYFYWYRQILGQKVEFLVSFYNNEISEKSEIFDDQFSVERPDGSNFTLKIRSTKLEDSAMYFCASEQTTDTQYFGPGTRLTVL.

This clonotype was seen only a few times. The chain uses TRBV11-2 and TRBJ2-5, with D perhaps assigned TRBD1 or TRBD2 (6 bases each). V was clipped by 4 bases and J by 4 bases, with 25 bases between them. The CDR3 is made up of 18 amino acids. Germline V lookup: CDR1 SGHAT, CDR2 FQNNGV. The CDR3 bases are TGTGCCAGCAGCTCCAACCGGGGGCAGGCACTACGCGGAGAGACCCAGTACTTC. Protein sequence: CASSSNRGQALRGETQYF. Together with reference TRBV11-2 and TRBJ2-5, the CDR3 gives the full variable domain: EAGVAQSPRYKIIEKRQSVAFWCNPISGHATLYWYQQILGQGPKLLIQFQNNGVVDDSQLPKDRFSAERLKGVDSTLKIQPAKLEDSAVYLCASSSNRGQALRGETQYFGPGTRLLVL.

The J gene is TRBJ2-5, the V gene TRBV6-2 or TRBV6-3; no reliable D call. Germline CDR1 reads MNHEY; CDR2 reads SVGEGT. The CDR3 loop spans 12 amino acids. V was clipped by 5 bases and J by 4 bases, with 8 bases between them. The CDR3 loop reads CASSMLPETQYF. The DNA for the CDR3 is TGTGCCAGCAGTATGTTGCCAGAGACCCAGTACTTC.

The chain links TRBV12-3 or TRBV12-4 to TRBJ1-2, with TRBD1 as a possible D gene (5 bases). The CDR3 loop spans 14 amino acids. V lost 6 bases and J lost 6, with 17 bases in between. This CDR3 is CASSSGGVDDGYTF. The CDR3 DNA reads as TGTGCCAGCAGCTCCGGGGGGGTGGACGATGGCTACACCTTC.

The chain recombines TRBV5-4 with TRBJ2-7, with 8 nucleotides matching TRBD1. The V gene end was trimmed by 6 bases and the J gene end by 5 bases; junction bases not matched to a gene: 10. The CDR3 has 14 amino acids. CDR1 is SGHNT, CDR2 YYREEE, per germline (reference sequence). The CDR3 DNA follows: TGTGCCAGCACCCGCTACGACAGGGGAGACGAGCAGTACTTC. It encodes CASTRYDRGDEQYF.

This clonotype came up many times. The chain combines TRBV7-2 with TRBJ1-2, with D perhaps matching TRBD1 (5 bases). This CDR3 is built from 13 residues. Germline CDR1 is SGHTA and CDR2 is FQGNSA. V dropped 1 base and J dropped 8 bases, with 11 bases sitting between them. The CDR3: CASSLGQYEGYTF. CDR3 DNA sequence: TGTGCCAGCAGCTTAGGACAGTATGAAGGCTACACCTTC.

J is TRBJ2-1 and V is TRBV7-2, with 9 bases lining up with TRBD2. This CDR3 is 15 amino acids long. The germline V gene encodes CDR1 SGHTA and CDR2 FQGNSA. V lost 1 base to trimming and J lost 5 bases; unmatched junction nucleotides: 3. The CDR3 loop is CASSLDAGGHNEQFF. CDR3 nucleotides: TGTGCCAGCAGCTTAGACGCGGGGGGGCACAATGAGCAGTTCTTC.

The chain links TRBV7-2 to TRBJ2-7; possibly TRBD1 for D (6 bases). Germline loops: CDR1 SGHTA, CDR2 FQGNSA. The CDR3 runs to 14 residues. Trimming took 5 bases from V and 4 from J, leaving 15 bases between them. CDR3 in amino acids: CASSQQGTWYEQYF. The CDR3 bases are TGTGCCAGCAGCCAACAGGGAACTTGGTACGAGCAGTACTTC.

CDR3 loop: CASSQEFSSRAAFF. The CDR3, as DNA: TGCGCCAGCAGCCAAGAGTTCAGTAGCCGGGCAGCTTTCTTT. V gene TRBV4-1 combines with J gene TRBJ1-1, with no clear D. CDR1 MGHRA and CDR2 YSYEKL come from the germline V gene. This CDR3 is 14 amino acids long. Trimming shortened V by 0 bases and J by 10 bases, and 15 bases separated the two germline ends.